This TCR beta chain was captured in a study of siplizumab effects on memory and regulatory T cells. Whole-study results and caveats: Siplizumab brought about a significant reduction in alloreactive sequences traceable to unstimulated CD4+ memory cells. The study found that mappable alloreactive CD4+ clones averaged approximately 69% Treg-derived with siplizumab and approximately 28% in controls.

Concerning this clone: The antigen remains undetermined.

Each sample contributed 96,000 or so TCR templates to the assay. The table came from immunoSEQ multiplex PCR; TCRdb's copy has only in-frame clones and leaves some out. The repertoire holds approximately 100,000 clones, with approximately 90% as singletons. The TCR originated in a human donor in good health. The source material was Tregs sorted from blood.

The CDR3 DNA reads TGTGCCAGCGGCATTTCCGGGACAGGGTATCCAGATACGCAGTATTTT. This sequence encodes CASGISGTGYPDTQYF. This chain uses TRBV7-9 with TRBJ2-3, with 9 nucleotides matching TRBD1. The ends lost 8 bases at V and 4 bases at J; junction bases unmatched: 13. Per germline, CDR1 SEHNR and CDR2 FQNEAQ (reference sequence). This CDR3 spans 16 amino acids.